The rows below give T cell receptor beta chains drawn from one sample of a study of blood T cells in healthy people across ages. One entry per CDR3 protein results from TCRdb running MiXCR on the 5' RACE reads. The table shows around 800,000 distinct CDR3 sequences, with more than 25% occurring only once. The data also belong to a second study, concerning T cells of mothers and their children.

Material: blood. The source of these receptors is a boy between 10 and 17 years old in good health. The CDR3 runs from the conserved cysteine through the conserved F or W. D genes are given only for firm matches. Rows may omit the clone size; those that give it use once, few, many or a size class.

>TRBJ2-2|.|TRBV7-9|.|13
TGTGCCAGCAGCTTTGGGGGCTCCGGGGAGCTGTTTTTT
CASSFGGSGELFF
>TRBJ2-3|.|TRBV2|.|16
TGTGCCAGCAAAAAGGCACTGCAGGGGAACACAGATACGCAGTATTTT
CASKKALQGNTDTQYF
>TRBJ2-3|.|TRBV6-5|few|18
TGTGCCAGCACGTCAGGTCTCCGGGACGTTCAAGCCGCAGATACGCAGTATTTT
CASTSGLRDVQAADTQYF
>TRBJ2-7|TRBD1|TRBV12-3/TRBV12-4|few|13
TGTGCCAGCAGTTCCGGGACAGGGGCCCCGCAGTACTTC
CASSSGTGAPQYF
>TRBJ2-7|TRBD2|TRBV5-1|.|14
TGCGCCAGCAGCTTGGAGCGGGAGCCTCGAGAGCAGTACTTC
CASSLEREPREQYF
>TRBJ2-2|TRBD2|TRBV11-2|few|16
TGTGCCAGCAGCTACCCTAGCGGGGGGGCTTTCGGGGAGCTGTTTTTT
CASSYPSGGAFGELFF
>TRBJ2-7|.|TRBV7-9|.|11
TGTGCCAGCAGCTTTTACTACGAGCAGTACTTC
CASSFYYEQYF
>TRBJ2-1|.|TRBV10-3|few|16
TGTGCCATCAGTGAGTCGTGGCAGTCCAAGTACAATGAGCAGTTCTTC
CAISESWQSKYNEQFF
>TRBJ1-1|.|TRBV29-1|.|14
TGCAGCGCTACCCTAGTGGGGCCGAACACTGAAGCTTTCTTT
CSATLVGPNTEAFF
>TRBJ1-3|.|TRBV9|.|16
TGTGCCAGCAGCGCCGCTTCGGGGAAGGCTGGAAACACCATATATTTT
CASSAASGKAGNTIYF
>TRBJ2-7|TRBD1|TRBV5-1|.|16
TGCGCCAGCAGCTCCGTCGAGACAGGGGGCCGGGGCGAGCAGTACTTC
CASSSVETGGRGEQYF
>TRBJ2-5|TRBD2|TRBV2|.|14
TGTGCCAGCACCTTACGACTAGCATTAGAGACCCAGTACTTC
CASTLRLALETQYF
>TRBJ2-5|.|TRBV7-2|many|15
TGTGCCAGCAGCTTAGTTGCGGCGAGCTGGGAGACCCAGTACTTC
CASSLVAASWETQYF
>TRBJ2-2|.|TRBV27|.|15
TGTGCCAGCACCTCCTCAGAAGAAAACACCGGGGAGCTGTTTTTT
CASTSSEENTGELFF
>TRBJ2-7|.|TRBV29-1|few|11
TGCAGCGTTGCCGATTACTACGAGCAGTACTTC
CSVADYYEQYF
>TRBJ1-4|TRBD1|TRBV4-1|few|19
TGCGCCAGCAGCCAGAATCTCGGGGGACAGGGGGTCACCAATGAAAAACTGTTTTTT
CASSQNLGGQGVTNEKLFF
>TRBJ2-5|.|TRBV20-1|many|16
TGCAGTGCTAGAGATCGACGGCCGACGACCCAAGAGACCCAGTACTTC
CSARDRRPTTQETQYF
>TRBJ2-2|TRBD2|TRBV28|few|15
TGTGCCAGCAGTCGCGGGACTAGCGGTCCCGGGGAGCTGTTTTTT
CASSRGTSGPGELFF
>TRBJ2-3|TRBD2|TRBV15|.|17
TGTGCCACCAGCAGGGGCTTCCGGGGGGGCCCTGGGGATACGCAGTATTTT
CATSRGFRGGPGDTQYF
>TRBJ2-4|TRBD1|TRBV6-2/TRBV6-3|few|13
TGTGCCAGCAGTCGGACAGGGGAAAACATTCAGTACTTC
CASSRTGENIQYF
>TRBJ2-5|TRBD1|TRBV5-1|many|16
TGCGCCAGCAGCTTGCAGGGGGCGAGGAGCCAAGAGACCCAGTACTTC
CASSLQGARSQETQYF
>TRBJ1-2|TRBD1|TRBV12-3/TRBV12-4|.|14
TGTGCCAGCAGTCAACGGACAGGGGGAAACGGCTACACCTTC
CASSQRTGGNGYTF
>TRBJ2-1|.|TRBV2|few|15
TGTGCCAGCACCGCCCGGACTACAGGGTTGAGTGAGCAGTTCTTC
CASTARTTGLSEQFF
>TRBJ1-6|.|TRBV7-3|few|15
TGTGCCAGCAGTCCAACAGGGACCGCAGGGTCACCCCTCCACTTT
CASSPTGTAGSPLHF
>TRBJ1-1|TRBD1|TRBV6-6|once|13
TGTGCCACCTACAGGGGCACGAACACTGAAGCTTTCTTT
CATYRGTNTEAFF
>TRBJ2-3|.|TRBV7-9|few|12
TGTGCCAGCAGCCCTTTTCCAGATACGCAGTATTTT
CASSPFPDTQYF
>TRBJ2-1|.|TRBV19|.|13
TGTGCCAGTAGTATAGGACACAACAATGAGCAGTTCTTC
CASSIGHNNEQFF
>TRBJ1-5|.|TRBV5-1|.|15
TGCGCCAGCAGCTTGTTCAGGGAGAGGGATCAGCCCCAGCATTTT
CASSLFRERDQPQHF
>TRBJ1-2|.|TRBV29-1|few|13
TGCAGCGTTGAGACGGTGCAGGCGGGAGGCTACACCTTC
CSVETVQAGGYTF
>TRBJ2-5|TRBD2|TRBV4-1|.|21
TGCGCCAGCAGCCTCTTACTAGCGGGGGGTTCGACGAGACCATACCAAGAGACCCAGTACTTC
CASSLLLAGGSTRPYQETQYF
>TRBJ2-5|TRBD1|TRBV5-1|few|14
TGCGCCAGTTTCTCGACAGGGGACCAAGAGACCCAGTACTTC
CASFSTGDQETQYF
>TRBJ1-1|.|TRBV28|.|10
TGTGCCAGCATAACAGAAAGAACTTTCTTT
CASITERTFF
>TRBJ1-4|TRBD1|TRBV20-1|.|14
TGCAGTGCTACTCTCGGGACAGGGACTGAAAAACTGTTTTTT
CSATLGTGTEKLFF
>TRBJ2-2|.|TRBV6-5|.|13
TGTGCCAGCAGTTCCTTGCCCACCGGGGAGCTGTTTTTT
CASSSLPTGELFF
>TRBJ2-7|TRBD2|TRBV18|few|15
TGTGCCAGCCTGGACGGAGCGGGGGCACTCTACGAGCAGTACTTC
CASLDGAGALYEQYF
>TRBJ2-7|TRBD2|TRBV29-1|.|14
TGCAGCGCCCAGGGACTAGCGGCTAAATACGAGCAGTACTTC
CSAQGLAAKYEQYF
>TRBJ1-2|.|TRBV28|.|17
TGTGCCAGCAGGACGAACAGGGATGGTCTAACGGGCTATGGCTACACCTTC
CASRTNRDGLTGYGYTF
>TRBJ2-3|.|TRBV28|.|14
TGTGCCAGCACCAATCTAGCCCGCACAGATACGCAGTATTTT
CASTNLARTDTQYF
>TRBJ2-4|TRBD2|TRBV18|many|17
TGTGCCAGCTCACCACCCGGCGGGGGAGTAGCCAAAAACATTCAGTACTTC
CASSPPGGGVAKNIQYF
>TRBJ1-2|TRBD1|TRBV3-1|.|15
TGTGCCAGCAGCCAAATGGACAGGGAAGCGTATGGCTACACCTTC
CASSQMDREAYGYTF
>TRBJ2-1|TRBD2|TRBV4-3|once|15
TGCGCCAGCAGCGACCTAGGACTAGCGGGAAATGAGCAGTTCTTC
CASSDLGLAGNEQFF
>TRBJ2-3|TRBD2|TRBV13|.|16
TGTGCCAGCAGCACTCGACTAGCGGGGAGCACAGATACGCAGTATTTT
CASSTRLAGSTDTQYF
>TRBJ2-5|TRBD2|TRBV2|.|15
TGTGCCAGCATCCCCAGACTAGCGGGACGAGAGACCCAGTACTTC
CASIPRLAGRETQYF
>TRBJ1-2|.|TRBV28|few|12
TGTGCCAGCAGCCCCCACCTGTATGGCTACACCTTC
CASSPHLYGYTF
>TRBJ2-3|TRBD2|TRBV5-1|.|15
TGCGCCAGCACCAAGGGAGGGGACGCGGGAGATACGCAGTATTTT
CASTKGGDAGDTQYF
>TRBJ1-2|.|TRBV20-1|few|13
TGCAGTGCTAGAGTCCCCAGGGTGGATGGCTACACCTTC
CSARVPRVDGYTF
>TRBJ1-2|.|TRBV7-2|.|13
TGTGCCAGCAGCTTAGGACAGGTCGGAGGCTACACCTTC
CASSLGQVGGYTF
>TRBJ2-4|.|TRBV28|.|13
TGTGCCAGCAGTTTAGGGGAGGTGCACATTCAGTACTTC
CASSLGEVHIQYF
>TRBJ2-5|.|TRBV29-1|.|13
TGCAGCGGATGTGGTGTCGGCCAAGAGACCCAGCACTTC
CSGCGVGQETQHF
>TRBJ1-6|.|TRBV6-1|.|15
TGTGCCAGCAGACCGGCCGGGCTCTATAATTCACCCCTCCACTTT
CASRPAGLYNSPLHF